This entry concerns a single TCR beta chain. This specimen comes from a study of blood T cell repertoires in COVID-19. Per the authors' pipeline: Amplification with reference gene primers provided the estimates of nucleated cell counts. This table comes from immunoSEQ multiplex PCR, and its TCRdb copy is limited to in-frame clones, with some not included. That table supplies the V and J calls and clone size; D and trimming were determined from the DNA. Of 450,000 to 600,000 clones in the sample, approximately 90% are singletons; the top ten hold about 0.65%. Specimen: PBMCs or T cells enriched from blood (not recorded which). This TCR was sampled from a woman between 18 and 29 years old who had recovered from COVID-19.

CDR3 DNA: TGTGCCAGCAGCCAAGAAGGACAGGGAGTGTACGAGCAGTACTTC. Translated: CASSQEGQGVYEQYF. The rearrangement joins TRBV3-1 (or the pseudogene TRBV3-2) to TRBJ2-7; 8 bases line up with TRBD1. Unmatched junction bases numbered 5, after V lost 0 bases and J lost 4 bases. The germline V gene has CDR1 LGHDT and CDR2 YNNKEL (reference sequence). This CDR3 is built from 15 residues.